A selection of T cell receptor beta chains follows, all from one sample in a study of shared clonotypes between healthy human individuals. The method was immunoSEQ multiplex PCR; TCRdb's version includes in-frame clones alone and lacks a portion of them. The data show under 2,000,000 clones, approximately 94% seen once. Material: naive CD8+ T cells sorted from blood. The receptors were gathered from a man between 18 and 35 years old in good health. Each CDR3 is given with its conserved first and last residue. A D gene is named only where the DNA matches it firmly. Some rows mark clone size as missing; the rest say once, few, many or name a class of expanded clone.

TRBJ1-5,NA,TRBV7-9,few,TGTGCCAGCAGCCGAGGGGGGAATCAGCCCCAGCATTTT,CASSRGGNQPQHF
TRBJ2-1,TRBD1,TRBV30,NA,TGTGCCTCTTCTCAGGGGGTCTCCTACAATGAGCAGTTCTTC,CASSQGVSYNEQFF
TRBJ2-7,NA,TRBV11-3,NA,TGTGCCAGCAGCTTAGGGAACGGGTTCGAGCAGTACTTC,CASSLGNGFEQYF
TRBJ1-2,TRBD1,TRBV4-1,NA,TGCGCCAGCAGCTACCGGACAGGGCCTAACTATGGCTACACCTTC,CASSYRTGPNYGYTF
TRBJ1-6,NA,TRBV7-9,NA,TGTGCCAGCAGCTCGCACTCAGGGAGCTCCTATAATTCACCCCTCCACTTT,CASSSHSGSSYNSPLHF
TRBJ1-2,NA,TRBV6-5,NA,TGTGCCACCGAAACGGACGATAAGAATGGCTACACCTTC,CATETDDKNGYTF
TRBJ2-7,NA,TRBV6-5,NA,TGTGCCAGCAGACTGTCAGGACATTGGTCCTACGAGCAGTACTTC,CASRLSGHWSYEQYF
TRBJ2-2,NA,TRBV6-5,once,TGTGCCAGCAGTTACCACAATGGCGGGGAGCTGTTTTTT,CASSYHNGGELFF
TRBJ2-1,NA,TRBV2,once,TGTGCCAGCAAGATGGCGGGGTCTAATGAGCAGTTCTTC,CASKMAGSNEQFF
TRBJ2-5,TRBD1,TRBV27,NA,TGTGCCAGCAGTCCGCGACCGGGACAGGGAGGTTGGGAGACCCAGTACTTC,CASSPRPGQGGWETQYF
TRBJ2-3,TRBD2,TRBV7-9,NA,TGTGCCAGCAGCTTGAGCGGGGGTAGCACAGATACGCAGTATTTT,CASSLSGGSTDTQYF
TRBJ2-5,TRBD1,TRBV30,NA,TGTGCCTGGAGTGCCCTGGGACAGCAAGAGACCCAGTACTTC,CAWSALGQQETQYF
TRBJ1-4,NA,TRBV4-1,NA,TGCGCCAGCAATCCCAGGGGCGCAACTAATGAAAAACTGTTTTTT,CASNPRGATNEKLFF
TRBJ2-7,NA,TRBV11-2,NA,TGTGCCAGCAGCTCATTAGGGGGGGACGCCAGTTACGAGCAGTACTTC,CASSSLGGDASYEQYF
TRBJ2-7,NA,TRBV9,NA,TGTGCCAGCAGCCTTACCGGGAGTACCTACGAGCAGTACTTC,CASSLTGSTYEQYF
TRBJ2-7,NA,TRBV5-6,NA,TGTGCCAGCAGCTTGACCGGCGGCATGCCACCTGACTCCTACGAGCAGTACTTC,CASSLTGGMPPDSYEQYF
TRBJ1-2,NA,TRBV7-6,once,TGTGCCAGCAGCTCCTGGACGTCGGGTGGCTACACCTTC,CASSSWTSGGYTF
TRBJ2-7,TRBD2,TRBV6-5,once,TGTGCCAGCAGTTCCCCGACTAGCGGGAGCCCATACGAGCAGTACTTC,CASSSPTSGSPYEQYF
TRBJ2-3,NA,TRBV10-2,NA,TGCGCCAGCTCGGACGGGACCGCCGTAATTCCTAGCACAGATACGCAGTATTTT,CASSDGTAVIPSTDTQYF
TRBJ2-5,NA,TRBV5-6,NA,TGTGCCAGCAGCTCCCTCAAAGAGACCCAGTACTTC,CASSSLKETQYF
TRBJ2-2,NA,TRBV10-3,NA,TGTGCCATCAACCGGAACACCGGGGAGCTGTTTTTT,CAINRNTGELFF
TRBJ2-7,TRBD1,TRBV29-1,NA,TGCAGCGTTGAACAGGGGGAAGGGTACGAGCAGTACTTC,CSVEQGEGYEQYF
TRBJ2-7,TRBD1,TRBV4-1,NA,TGCGCCAGCAGCCAAGCGGGACAGGGGGCCTCCTACGAGCAGTACTTC,CASSQAGQGASYEQYF
TRBJ2-1,NA,TRBV30,NA,TGTGCCTGGAAGCCGGTGACTCTTGGCGAGCAGTTCTTC,CAWKPVTLGEQFF
TRBJ2-2,TRBD2,TRBV27,NA,TGTGCCAGCAGTTCACTAGCGGGGGACGGGGAGCTGTTTTTT,CASSSLAGDGELFF
TRBJ2-1,NA,TRBV4-3,NA,TGCGCCAGCAGCCAAGGGACGGATACCTACAATGAGCAGTTCTTC,CASSQGTDTYNEQFF
TRBJ2-1,TRBD2,TRBV27,NA,TGTGCCAGCAGTTTCAGCGGGGCGGGTAATGAGCAGTTCTTC,CASSFSGAGNEQFF
TRBJ1-4,NA,TRBV30,NA,TGTGCCTGGAAAGTTCGACAGAAAAGGGAAAAACTGTTTTTT,CAWKVRQKREKLFF
TRBJ2-5,TRBD1,TRBV5-1,NA,TGCGCCAGCAGTTGCTATTTGGCCGACGACAGGGGAGAGACCCAGTACTTC,CASSCYLADDRGETQYF
TRBJ2-1,NA,TRBV6-6,NA,TGTGCCAGCGGGGGTTGGAATGAGCAGTTCTTC,CASGGWNEQFF
TRBJ2-5,NA,TRBV21-1,NA,TGTGCCAGCGCTGCCCTGGGGCAAGAGACCCAGTACTTC,CASAALGQETQYF
TRBJ1-5,TRBD1,TRBV4-1,NA,TGCGCCAGCAGCCAGGGGGACAGGGGGGATCAGCCCCAGCATTTT,CASSQGDRGDQPQHF
TRBJ2-2,TRBD2,TRBV6-5,NA,TGTGCCAGCAGCCCTAGCGGGGGGGGGACCGGGGAGCTGTTTTTT,CASSPSGGGTGELFF
TRBJ2-1,TRBD2,TRBV5-6,NA,TGTGCCAGCGAACTAGCGGAGTTACGTGAGCAGTTCTTC,CASELAELREQFF
TRBJ2-3,TRBD2,TRBV6-6,NA,TGTGCCAGCAGACCCGGGACTAGCGGATACACAGATACGCAGTATTTT,CASRPGTSGYTDTQYF
TRBJ1-2,NA,TRBV7-9,NA,TGTGCCAGCAGCGAACAGGGATCCAACTATGGCTACACCTTC,CASSEQGSNYGYTF